This passage covers 27 T cell receptor beta chains from one sample sequenced in a study of blood T cell repertoires in COVID-19. Sequencing used immunoSEQ multiplex PCR; TCRdb keeps in-frame clones, though not all of them. Of under 15,000 clones in the sample, over 80% were seen once. The sample taken for sequencing was peripheral blood. Receptors originate from a man in his fifties with active COVID-19.

CDR3 in DNA: TGTGCCAGCAGCAGCGGGACAGGGGGAGCTTTCTTT. It codes for CASSSGTGGAFF. The genes are TRBV5-5 and TRBJ1-1; the match to TRBD1 covers 11 bases. CDR3 length: 12 amino acids. Germline assignment: CDR1 SGHKS and CDR2 YYEKEE (reference sequence). V lost 4 bases to trimming and J lost 10 bases; unmatched junction nucleotides: 3.

This chain joins TRBV6-2 or TRBV6-3 and TRBJ2-7; tentatively, D is TRBD1 (5 bases). The CDR3 length is 15 residues. Deletions cut 0 bases from V and 0 bases from J, with 9 bases between. The germline CDR1 and CDR2 sequences are MNHEY and SVGEGT. The CDR3 DNA reads TGTGCCAGCAGTTACTCGACAGACTTCTCCTACGAGCAGTACTTC. It codes for CASSYSTDFSYEQYF.

The chain carries TRBV28 and TRBJ2-6; D perhaps matches TRBD1 (6 bases). With 5 bases removed from V and 2 bases from J, the gap between germline ends came to 13 bases. The length of the CDR3 is 16 residues. CDR1 is MDHEN, CDR2 SYDVKM, per germline. DNA for the CDR3: TGTGCCAGCAGTATAACAGGGACGGCTGGGGCCAACGTCCTGACTTTC. This encodes CASSITGTAGANVLTF.

The V and J genes are TRBV5-6 and TRBJ2-2; 9 nucleotides match TRBD1. V lost 3 bases, J lost 1 base, and 10 bases stayed unmatched. Germline CDR1 SGHDT, CDR2 YYEEEE. The CDR3 covers 18 residues. The CDR3 sequence: CASSSQGPGQGNTGELFF. In DNA form, the CDR3 reads TGTGCCAGCAGCTCACAGGGCCCGGGACAGGGGAACACCGGGGAGCTGTTTTTT.

The genes are TRBV6-5 and TRBJ1-3; D unclear. The CDR3 consists of 14 residues. CDR1 is MNHEY and CDR2 is SVGAGI in the germline V gene. Trimming removed 5 bases at V and 2 bases at J, with 10 bases between. The CDR3 protein is CASSMGVPGNTIYF. The DNA of the CDR3 is TGTGCCAGCAGTATGGGAGTTCCTGGAAACACCATATATTTT.

The chain combines TRBV7-2 with TRBJ2-7; 7 nucleotides agree with TRBD2. The V gene end was trimmed by 1 base and the J gene end by 0 bases; junction bases not matched to a gene: 12. There are 18 residues in the CDR3. CDR1 and CDR2 from the germline V gene are SGHTA and FQGNSA. The CDR3 loop is CASSLVGPTGGDSYEQYF. Written as DNA, the CDR3 is TGTGCCAGCAGCTTAGTTGGTCCCACGGGAGGCGACTCCTACGAGCAGTACTTC.

A few counts support this clone. The gene calls are TRBV2 and TRBJ2-2; 11 nucleotides agree with TRBD2. The CDR3 runs to 16 residues. Germline CDR1 SNHLY, CDR2 FYNNEI. Germline trimming cut 3 bases from V and 1 base from J; bases unmatched to any gene: 1. The CDR3 sequence is CASSDGTSGNTGELFF. The CDR3 DNA sequence: TGTGCCAGCAGTGACGGGACTAGCGGGAACACCGGGGAGCTGTTTTTT.

This clone was counted between two and nine times. This chain uses TRBV7-9 with TRBJ2-7; 10 bases map to TRBD1. Per the germline V gene, CDR1 is SEHNR and CDR2 is FQNEAQ (reference sequence). With 5 bases clipped from V and 4 bases from J, the junction kept 8 bases outside the gene matches. The CDR3 spans 15 residues. CDR3 coding DNA: TGTGCCAGCAGCCCTCCGGGACAGGGGTTGTACGAGCAGTACTTC. As protein: CASSPPGQGLYEQYF.

The chain uses TRBV19 and TRBJ2-1; tentatively, D is TRBD1 (5 bases). CDR1 and CDR2 (germline): LNHDA, SQIVND (reference sequence). The V and J ends lost 2 bases and 0 bases respectively, with 11 bases between them. The CDR3 loop spans 16 amino acids. The CDR3 region has the DNA TGTGCCAGTAGTATACAGGGTTTCAGCTCCTACAATGAGCAGTTCTTC. Amino acid sequence: CASSIQGFSSYNEQFF.

This clone was detected once. The V call is TRBV29-1, the J call TRBJ2-7; D may be TRBD1 (6 bases). The CDR3 is made up of 14 amino acids. Germline-derived CDR1 and CDR2 are SQVTM and ANQGSEA. V shed 0 bases and J shed 4 bases, with 13 bases lying between them. The CDR3 here is CSVEEISQGYEQYF. The CDR3 nucleotides read TGCAGCGTTGAAGAGATAAGCCAGGGGTACGAGCAGTACTTC.

This chain connects TRBV30 to TRBJ2-3; D may be TRBD1 (5 bases). The CDR3 has 12 amino acids. Looked up from germline, CDR1 is GTSNPN and CDR2 is SVGIG (reference sequence). V lost 1 base to trimming and J lost 9 bases, with 11 bases between them. The CDR3 nucleotides read TGTGCCTGGAGTGGTGCGACAGCCACGCAGTATTTT. It is translated as CAWSGATATQYF.

The gene calls are TRBV5-1 and TRBJ2-1; 9 bases are shared with TRBD2. The CDR3 has 15 residues. Germline CDR1 reads SGHRS; CDR2 reads YFSETQ. J lost 4 bases, V lost 1 base, and 3 bases had no gene match. CDR3 sequence reads: CASSLSREGYNEQFF. CDR3 nucleotide sequence: TGCGCCAGCAGCTTGTCGCGGGAGGGGTACAATGAGCAGTTCTTC.

The CDR3, as DNA: TGTGCCACCATGTCGAAAGGGGGCGAGCAGTACTTC. Its translation: CATMSKGGEQYF. The chain uses TRBV24-1 and TRBJ2-7; D might be TRBD1 (6 bases). Germline values: CDR1 KGHDR, CDR2 SFDVKD. V was cut by 8 bases and J by 6 bases, with 13 bases left in between. The CDR3 has 12 residues.

This chain links TRBV28 with TRBJ1-5, with TRBD1 identical over 12 bases. Germline-derived CDR1 and CDR2 are MDHEN and SYDVKM. The CDR3 runs 14 residues. V shed 3 bases, J shed 7 bases, and the junction held 1 base outside the gene matches. CDR3 residues: CASSFGTGGQPQHF. For the CDR3, the DNA is TGTGCCAGCAGTTTCGGGACAGGGGGCCAGCCCCAGCATTTT.

The table lists this clone with a count of one. The chain joins TRBV27 to TRBJ2-1; 10 nucleotides agree with TRBD2. V lost 0 bases to trimming and J lost 6 bases; unmatched junction nucleotides: 5. The CDR3 is 16 amino acids. From germline, CDR1 is MNHEY and CDR2 SMNVEV (reference sequence). In DNA form, the CDR3 reads TGTGCCAGCAGTTTATCCAGCGGGAGGGCCGGCAATGAGCAGTTCTTC. Translated: CASSLSSGRAGNEQFF.

The chain joins TRBV7-9 to TRBJ2-1, with 9 bases fitting TRBD1. Germline-derived CDR1 and CDR2 are SEHNR and FQNEAQ (reference sequence). The CDR3 is made up of 16 amino acids. V lost 2 bases, J lost 5 bases, and 7 bases stayed unmatched. CDR3 amino acids: CASSLPTGGEDNEQFF. DNA of the CDR3: TGTGCCAGCAGCTTACCCACAGGGGGCGAGGACAATGAGCAGTTCTTC.

The table lists this clone with a count of one. The chain couples TRBV11-1 to TRBJ2-1; D may be TRBD1 (5 bases). The CDR3 has 16 amino acids. Germline V CDR1 and CDR2: SGHAT, FQDESV (reference sequence). V dropped 5 bases and J dropped 7 bases, with 21 bases sitting between them. The CDR3 region has the DNA TGTGCCAGCAGCCCACCCGGCGGACAAATGTGGAATGAGCAGTTCTTC. Translation gives CASSPPGGQMWNEQFF.

The V and J genes are TRBV9 and TRBJ2-1, with 9 bases fitting TRBD1. The CDR3 loop spans 15 amino acids. Germline V gives CDR1 SGDLS, CDR2 YYNGEE. J lost 8 bases, V lost 4 bases, and 10 bases had no gene match. CDR3 DNA: TGTGCCAGCAGCTTCCCCCCCAGACAGGGGGATGAGCAGTTCTTC. Its protein is CASSFPPRQGDEQFF.

CDR3 DNA sequence: TGTGCCAGCATGTCTCCGGGACAGGGGGCCAATGAGCAGTTCTTC. Translation: CASMSPGQGANEQFF. The rearrangement links TRBV28 to TRBJ2-1; 12 bases agree with TRBD1. This CDR3 region has 15 residues. Germline CDR1 MDHEN, CDR2 SYDVKM. The trim removed 7 bases at V and 6 bases at J, leaving 7 bases unmatched.

This clone was found once. CDR3 sequence (DNA): TGTGCCAGCAGTGGGACAGGGGTAGGGTATGGCTACACCTTC. The encoded protein is CASSGTGVGYGYTF. The V and J genes are TRBV27 and TRBJ1-2; 10 nucleotides align to TRBD1. This CDR3 comprises 14 residues. In germline, CDR1 is MNHEY, CDR2 SMNVEV (reference sequence). J was trimmed by 5 bases and V by 5 bases; bases with no gene match: 5.

This sequence joins TRBV10-1 and TRBJ2-7; TRBD2 matches at 7 bases. CDR3 length: 14 residues. Germline CDR1 WNHNN, CDR2 SYGVQD (reference sequence). Losses at the gene ends were 3 bases for V and 5 bases for J; bases not matched to a gene: 7. The CDR3 loop reads CASSDGGDRDEQYF. The CDR3 DNA follows: TGCGCCAGCAGTGATGGGGGGGATCGGGACGAGCAGTACTTC.

This clone rates as large. The chain recombines TRBV6-5 with TRBJ2-6; D call uncertain. The CDR3 has 15 residues. Germline V gene sequence: CDR1 MNHEY, CDR2 SVGAGI. V dropped 4 bases and J dropped 0 bases, with 7 bases sitting between them. The CDR3, as DNA: TGTGCCAGCAGTTCCTCCAGCTCTGGGGCCAACGTCCTGACTTTC. This encodes CASSSSSSGANVLTF.

CDR3 sequence: CASAGNTEAFF. The CDR3 nucleotides read TGTGCCAGTGCGGGTAACACTGAAGCTTTCTTT. This chain joins TRBV19 and TRBJ1-1; D is unclear. Trimming took 8 bases from V and 2 from J, leaving 6 bases between them. This CDR3 spans 11 amino acids. CDR1 and CDR2 from the germline V gene are LNHDA and SQIVND (reference sequence).

The chain employs TRBV5-1 and TRBJ2-7; TRBD2 agrees at 8 bases. Germline CDR1 is SGHRS and CDR2 is YFSETQ. V was clipped by 4 bases and J by 2 bases; unmatched bases: 8. The length of the CDR3 is 15 residues. CDR3 DNA: TGCGCCAGCAGCCCCCTACTAGCGGAAACCTACGAGCAGTACTTC. Protein: CASSPLLAETYEQYF. The full variable domain, with the rest looked up from reference TRBV5-1 and TRBJ2-7, is KAGVTQTPRYLIKTRGQQVTLSCSPISGHRSVSWYQQTPGQGLQFLFEYFSETQRNKGNFPGRFSGRQFSNSRSEMNVSTLELGDSALYLCASSPLLAETYEQYFGPGTRLTVT.

The CDR3 sequence: CASSSGQRSYEQYF. CDR3 DNA: TGTGCCAGCAGCTCGGGACAGAGGTCCTACGAGCAGTACTTC. This chain joins TRBV3-1 (or the pseudogene TRBV3-2) and TRBJ2-7, with 7 bases lining up with TRBD1. Germline values: CDR1 LGHDT, CDR2 YNNKEL (reference sequence). The CDR3 is made up of 14 amino acids. Trimming removed 5 bases from V and 1 base from J; junction bases left unmatched: 5.

A single count supports this clone. V is TRBV2 and J is TRBJ2-1; 10 bases line up with TRBD1. There are 14 residues in the CDR3. CDR1 is SNHLY and CDR2 is FYNNEI in the germline V gene. J gave up 3 bases and V 4 bases, and 0 bases lay outside the gene matches. CDR3 sequence reads: CASSGTGGYNEQFF. CDR3 DNA sequence: TGTGCCAGCAGTGGGACAGGGGGCTACAATGAGCAGTTCTTC. The full variable domain, its missing parts supplied by reference TRBV2 and TRBJ2-1, is EPEVTQTPSHQVTQMGQEVILRCVPISNHLYFYWYRQILGQKVEFLVSFYNNEISEKSEIFDDQFSVERPDGSNFTLKIRSTKLEDSAMYFCASSGTGGYNEQFFGPGTRLTVL.

This clone has only a few counts. One junction end does not reproduce the germline sequence, and a read error may be involved. CDR3 amino acids: CASRQEDPRGRTGELFF. The CDR3 coding sequence is TGCGCCAGCAGACAAGAGGATCCCAGGGGAAGGACCGGGGAGCTGTTTTTT. The gene calls are TRBV4-1 and TRBJ2-2; perhaps TRBD1 as D (6 bases). The germline V gene encodes CDR1 MGHRA and CDR2 YSYEKL. CDR3 size: 17 residues.